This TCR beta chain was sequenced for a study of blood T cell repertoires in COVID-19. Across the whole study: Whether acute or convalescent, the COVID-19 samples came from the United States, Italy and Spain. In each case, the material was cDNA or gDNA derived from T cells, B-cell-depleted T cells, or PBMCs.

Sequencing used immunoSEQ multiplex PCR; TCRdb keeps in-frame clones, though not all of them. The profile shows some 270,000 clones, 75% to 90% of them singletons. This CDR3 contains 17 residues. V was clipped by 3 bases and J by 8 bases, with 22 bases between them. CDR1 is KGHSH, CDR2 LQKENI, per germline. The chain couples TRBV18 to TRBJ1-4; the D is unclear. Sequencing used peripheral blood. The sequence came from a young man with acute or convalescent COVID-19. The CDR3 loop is CASSPPGKKLLLEKLFF. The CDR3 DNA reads TGTGCCAGCTCACCGCCGGGGAAAAAGTTGCTGCTAGAAAAACTGTTTTTT.